One and the same sample provided the 29 T cell receptor beta chains below, sequenced in a study of CD8+ T cells in alopecia areata. Treatment defined: oral pan-JAK inhibitor, 5-10 mg twice daily. cDNA reverse transcribed from extracted RNA served as the sequencing template. Clones were read by immunoSEQ multiplex PCR, and TCRdb kept only the in-frame ones, dropping some. The repertoire holds more than 200,000 clones, with roughly 44% as singletons. This specimen was CD4+ T cells sorted from blood, taken between weeks 36 and 40, from a patient treated with tofacitinib. These TCRs come from a human donor with alopecia areata.

This clone came up once. The CDR3 DNA reads TGCAGTGCCTCACAGGGGAGAGAGCAGTACTTC. As protein: CSASQGREQYF. This sequence joins TRBV20-1 and TRBJ2-7; 7 positions agree with TRBD1. The CDR3 totals 11 residues. The J segment lost 7 bases and the V segment lost 6 bases, leaving 6 bases of the junction unmatched. Germline CDR1 and CDR2: DFQATT and SNEGSKA (reference sequence).

The CDR3: CASSFRSRGNEQFF. The CDR3 DNA reads TGTGCCAGCAGCTTCAGGTCGAGGGGAAATGAGCAGTTCTTC. The J gene is TRBJ2-1, the V gene TRBV7-9, with D perhaps matching TRBD1 or TRBD2 (5 bases each). Germline lookup yields CDR1 SEHNR and CDR2 FQNEAQ (reference sequence). The CDR3 is 14 amino acids. The V end was cut by 3 bases, the J end by 7 bases, with 13 bases between.

The chain couples TRBV10-3 to TRBJ2-3, with D uncertain. Per the germline V gene, CDR1 is ENHRY and CDR2 is SYGVKD. CDR3 length equals 13 residues. V was clipped by 6 bases and J by 0 bases, with 7 bases between them. CDR3 protein: CAIRLVSTDTQYF. CDR3 sequence (DNA): TGTGCCATCAGACTGGTTAGCACAGATACGCAGTATTTT.

This clone was recorded many times. This sequence joins TRBV18 and TRBJ1-3; D not resolved. V was cut by 0 bases and J by 0 bases, with 9 bases left in between. The germline V gene has CDR1 KGHSH and CDR2 LQKENI. This CDR3 has 16 residues. CDR3 region: CASSPPNAGSGNTIYF. DNA of the CDR3: TGTGCCAGCTCACCACCGAACGCCGGCTCTGGAAACACCATATATTTT.

In regard to this clone: This CDR3 is also generated by other DNA sequences in the sample. The chain is built from TRBV9 and TRBJ2-7, with 7 bases identical to TRBD2. The junction had 3 bases not matched to a gene; V was cut back by 0 bases and J by 6 bases. There are 13 residues in the CDR3. Germline lookup yields CDR1 SGDLS and CDR2 YYNGEE. The CDR3 DNA sequence: TGTGCCAGCAGCGTAGGACTAGCCGGCGAGCAGTACTTC. Amino acids: CASSVGLAGEQYF.

This clone was seen once. This sequence joins TRBV4-2 and TRBJ2-5, with 9 bases identical to TRBD2. The V gene's germline CDR1 is LGHNA and CDR2 YNFKEQ. V was clipped by 4 bases and J by 5 bases; unmatched bases: 17. The CDR3 runs 18 residues. CDR3 nucleotides: TGTGCCAGCAGCCTTTCCGGGGTAGCGGGAGCAGTAGGGGAGACCCAGTACTTC. Protein: CASSLSGVAGAVGETQYF.

This sequence joins TRBV4-1 and TRBJ1-3; D remains ambiguous. Germline V gene lookup returns CDR1 MGHRA and CDR2 YSYEKL. The CDR3 has 16 residues. Trimming stripped 4 bases from V and 0 bases from J, with 13 bases between. The CDR3 coding sequence is TGCGCCAGCAGCCCCCTAACCCCCTACTCTGGAAACACCATATATTTT. Its protein product is CASSPLTPYSGNTIYF.

This clone turned up a few times. V gene TRBV2 combines with J gene TRBJ2-1, with 9 nucleotides matching TRBD2. Per the germline V gene, CDR1 is SNHLY and CDR2 is FYNNEI. V shed 7 bases and J 8 bases; nucleotides not matched to a gene: 9. The CDR3 spans 14 residues. The CDR3 is CASIEREAGYEQFF. In DNA form, the CDR3 reads TGTGCCAGCATAGAGCGGGAGGCCGGATATGAGCAGTTCTTC.

This clone was seen a handful of times. This rearrangement joins TRBV27 to TRBJ2-7, with 7 bases fitting TRBD2. The J segment lost 6 bases and the V segment lost 6 bases, leaving 29 bases of the junction unmatched. The V gene's germline CDR1 is MNHEY and CDR2 SMNVEV (reference sequence). The CDR3 has 20 residues. CDR3 in DNA: TGTGCCAGCAGCTCGACTCCCGCCGGAAGATATGGGAGGGGAGGGGTCGAGCAGTACTTC. The encoded protein is CASSSTPAGRYGRGGVEQYF.

The chain uses TRBV23-1 and TRBJ2-2; tentative D call: TRBD2 (6 bases). TRBV23-1 carries the ORF label, with uncertain function. The V end lost 4 bases, the J end lost 4 bases, and 19 bases lay between the germline ends. The CDR3 runs to 17 residues. The CDR3 protein is CASSRASSSASTGELFF. DNA for the CDR3: TGCGCCAGCAGTCGTGCCTCGTCTAGCGCGAGCACCGGGGAGCTGTTTTTT.

This clone showed up just a few times. The chain employs TRBV11-2 and TRBJ1-4, with D tentatively TRBD1 (6 bases). V was trimmed by 5 bases and J by 8 bases, leaving 27 bases between them. The CDR3 sequence is 18 residues long. Germline-derived CDR1 and CDR2 are SGHAT and FQNNGV. As DNA, the CDR3 is TGTGCCAGCAGCCCCGAACCAATTGACAGGTCGTTGGGCGAAAAACTGTTTTTT. Translation gives CASSPEPIDRSLGEKLFF.

This chain connects TRBV10-3 to TRBJ2-7; TRBD1 aligns across 8 bases. The CDR3 is made up of 14 amino acids. Trimming cost V 7 bases and J 6 bases; bases outside gene matches: 11. The germline CDR1 and CDR2 sequences are ENHRY and SYGVKD. The CDR3 nucleotides read TGTGCCATCATGGACAGGGCAGGGGCCGGCGAGCAGTACTTC. Encoded protein: CAIMDRAGAGEQYF.

The rearrangement joins TRBV6-4 to TRBJ2-6; D remains ambiguous. The ends were cut back, 2 bases at V and 4 bases at J, with 6 bases in the middle. Germline CDR1 MRHNA, CDR2 SNTAGT. The CDR3 has 14 residues. CDR3 bases: TGTGCCAGCAGTGACAGGCCCGGGGCCAACGTCCTGACTTTC. Translation gives CASSDRPGANVLTF.

The sample holds a few counts of this clone. This chain connects TRBV7-3 to TRBJ2-7, with no clear D. V shed 1 base and J shed 3 bases, with 7 bases lying between them. The CDR3 spans 13 residues. Germline V gives CDR1 SGHTA, CDR2 FQGTGA. CDR3 DNA sequence: TGTGCCAGCAGCTTAAGGGCCAACTACGAGCAGTACTTC. This codes for CASSLRANYEQYF. Based on the CDR3 plus reference TRBV7-3 and TRBJ2-7, the full variable domain is GAGVSQTPSNKVTEKGKYVELRCDPISGHTALYWYRQSLGQGPEFLIYFQGTGAADDSGLPNDRFFAVRPEGSVSTLKIQRTERGDSAVYLCASSLRANYEQYFGPGTRLTVT.

This clone was detected ten times or more. This rearrangement joins TRBV10-3 to TRBJ2-7, with TRBD2 matching over 9 bases. This CDR3 contains 16 residues. The V gene's germline CDR1 is ENHRY and CDR2 SYGVKD. V trimming: 3 bases; J trimming: 7 bases; junction bases outside the gene matches: 13. DNA for the CDR3: TGTGCCATCAGTGAATCGGTAGCGGGAGTCCGGTTGGAGCAGTACTTC. It encodes CAISESVAGVRLEQYF.

This clone showed up just a few times. The V gene is TRBV6-5, the J gene TRBJ2-7; D ambiguous. V was shortened by 0 bases and J by 4 bases, with 10 bases between the two germline ends. The CDR3 contains 14 residues. Germline V CDR1 and CDR2: MNHEY, SVGAGI. The CDR3 bases are TGTGCCAGCAGTTACTCGGGGTTTCAGTACGAGCAGTACTTC. Residues: CASSYSGFQYEQYF.

This clone was recorded only once. The rearrangement joins TRBV4-2 to TRBJ1-5, with no clear D. Germline V gene lookup returns CDR1 LGHNA and CDR2 YNFKEQ. CDR3 length equals 15 residues. Trimming took 0 bases from V and 2 from J, leaving 8 bases between them. Here the CDR3 DNA reads TGTGCCAGCAGCCAAGATAGGGCGGGCAATCAGCCCCAGCATTTT. Translation: CASSQDRAGNQPQHF.

The V call is TRBV25-1, the J call TRBJ2-1, with D perhaps TRBD1 (6 bases). The CDR3 has 16 amino acids. Deletions cut 4 bases from V and 0 bases from J, with 13 bases between. Germline CDR1 MGHDK, CDR2 SYGVNS. The CDR3 region is CASSASTGNSYNEQFF. As DNA, the CDR3 is TGTGCCAGCAGTGCCTCCACAGGGAACTCCTACAATGAGCAGTTCTTC. Supplemented by reference TRBV25-1 and TRBJ2-1, the full variable domain reads EADIYQTPRYLVIGTGKKITLECSQTMGHDKMYWYQQDPGMELHLIHYSYGVNSTEKGDLSSESTVSRIRTEHFPLTLESARPSHTSQYLCASSASTGNSYNEQFFGPGTRLTVL.

CDR3 sequence (DNA): TGTGCCAGCAGCTTAGTCTCGCAAGGGATGCATCTGTTCTTC. It codes for CASSLVSQGMHLFF. V and J are TRBV7-2 and TRBJ2-1; D call uncertain. The V end was cut by 1 base, the J end by 15 bases, with 19 bases between. Germline-derived CDR1 and CDR2 are SGHTA and FQGNSA. The CDR3 loop spans 14 amino acids.

This clone was recorded once. V gene TRBV4-2 combines with J gene TRBJ2-1; 14 bases agree with TRBD2. The CDR3 is 20 residues long. The germline CDR1 and CDR2 sequences are LGHNA and YNFKEQ. J was trimmed by 8 bases and V by 0 bases; bases with no gene match: 15. CDR3 DNA sequence: TGTGCCAGCAGCCAAGATCAGGCGGTCGCCGGGACTAGCGGGAGCTATGAGCAGTTCTTC. This gives the protein CASSQDQAVAGTSGSYEQFF.

V gene TRBV30 combines with J gene TRBJ2-7; no reliable D call. This CDR3 is built from 14 residues. Deletions cut 4 bases from V and 4 bases from J, with 17 bases between. The germline CDR1 and CDR2 sequences are GTSNPN and SVGIG (reference sequence). Here the CDR3 DNA reads TGTGCCTGGACCCAGGCCGGGTTTACATACGAGCAGTACTTC. Translation: CAWTQAGFTYEQYF.

The CDR3: CATSREEGRFTKNIQYF. DNA of the CDR3: TGTGCCACCAGCAGAGAGGAAGGCCGGTTTACCAAAAACATTCAGTACTTC. The J gene is TRBJ2-4, the V gene TRBV15; unclear D gene. V dropped 0 bases and J dropped 2 bases, with 14 bases sitting between them. CDR1 is LNHNV and CDR2 is YYDKDF in the germline V gene (reference sequence). The CDR3 contains 17 residues.

This clone was seen a few times. The rearrangement links TRBV29-1 to TRBJ2-7; 10 nucleotides agree with TRBD1. CDR1 is SQVTM and CDR2 is ANQGSEA in the germline V gene. The CDR3 covers 14 residues. J lost 3 bases, V lost 6 bases, and 8 bases had no gene match. The CDR3 here is CSVEDRGKDYEQYF. The DNA of the CDR3 is TGCAGCGTGGAGGACAGGGGGAAAGACTACGAGCAGTACTTC.

V usage is TRBV5-4 and J usage is TRBJ2-2; the D gene is possibly TRBD2 (6 bases). With 0 bases removed from V and 9 bases from J, the gap between germline ends came to 15 bases. Germline CDR1 is SGHNT and CDR2 is YYREEE (reference sequence). The CDR3 length is 15 residues. Here the CDR3 reads CASSLAGPRGRELFF. As DNA, the CDR3 is TGTGCCAGCAGCTTGGCCGGCCCGCGGGGAAGGGAGCTGTTTTTT.

The J gene is TRBJ1-1, the V gene TRBV6-1, with D unclear. Trimming stripped 0 bases from V and 1 base from J, with 6 bases between. Germline CDR1 MNHNS, CDR2 SASEGT. CDR3 length: 14 residues. The CDR3 here is CASSEAVGNTEAFF. DNA of the CDR3: TGTGCCAGCAGTGAAGCGGTGGGGAACACTGAAGCTTTCTTT.

The rearrangement joins TRBV6-5 to TRBJ1-1; 10 nucleotides align to TRBD1. Per germline, CDR1 MNHEY and CDR2 SVGAGI. The junction had 3 bases not matched to a gene; V was cut back by 2 bases and J by 0 bases. The CDR3 consists of 16 residues. In DNA, the CDR3 is TGTGCCAGCAGTTACGGGACAGGGGCGGTGAACACTGAAGCTTTCTTT. Protein: CASSYGTGAVNTEAFF.

This chain uses TRBV5-1 with TRBJ2-1; no firm D call. V was pared by 0 bases and J by 4 bases, with 5 bases between. This CDR3 contains 13 residues. CDR1 and CDR2 (germline): SGHRS, YFSETQ. For the CDR3, the DNA is TGCGCCAGCAGCTTGGAAAGGTACAATGAGCAGTTCTTC. Encoded protein: CASSLERYNEQFF.

V and J are TRBV7-2 and TRBJ2-3, with D maybe TRBD2 (5 bases). The length of the CDR3 is 17 residues. V lost 5 bases and J 4 bases, leaving 22 bases between the germline ends. The germline V gene has CDR1 SGHTA and CDR2 FQGNSA. CDR3 in amino acids: CASSHSFVREAPDTQYF. CDR3 sequence (DNA): TGTGCCAGCAGCCATAGCTTCGTCCGGGAAGCCCCAGATACGCAGTATTTT.

The chain carries TRBV30 and TRBJ1-1; D not certain. The CDR3 length is 13 residues. Looked up from germline, CDR1 is GTSNPN and CDR2 is SVGIG (reference sequence). Trimming took off 3 bases at V and 1 base at J, with 9 bases between the two ends. CDR3 residues: CAWSEGANTEAFF. The CDR3 DNA reads as TGTGCCTGGAGCGAGGGCGCGAACACTGAAGCTTTCTTT.